This T cell receptor (beta chain) was sequenced in a study of beta chain features in type 1 diabetes. Investigators reverse transcribed all isolated RNA, so they sequenced expressed TCRB transcripts. The data were produced by immunoSEQ multiplex PCR, yet TCRdb's version contains in-frame clones alone and is incomplete. The sample consists of hundreds of thousands of clones, 15% to 19% of them appearing once. Findings and limits, study-wide: For patients, the naive, central memory and Treg TCRB repertoires appeared more alike than for healthy donors. Moderate yet significant TCRB CDR3 shortening was seen in Type 1 diabetes patients in all four CD4+ subsets.

To note about this clone: What it binds is unknown.

CDR1 LNHNV and CDR2 YYDKDF come from the germline V gene (reference sequence). The CDR3 consists of 18 residues. The ends were cut back, 4 bases at V and 4 bases at J, with 22 bases in the middle. V is TRBV15 and J is TRBJ2-2, with D possibly matching TRBD1 (6 bases). The source is a man aged 18-30 years in good health. Sequences were obtained from naive CD4+ T cells from blood. The CDR3 here is CATSITGTPGSFTGELFF. The CDR3 nucleotides are TGTGCCACCAGCATAACCGGGACACCCGGGTCGTTCACCGGGGAGCTGTTTTTT.